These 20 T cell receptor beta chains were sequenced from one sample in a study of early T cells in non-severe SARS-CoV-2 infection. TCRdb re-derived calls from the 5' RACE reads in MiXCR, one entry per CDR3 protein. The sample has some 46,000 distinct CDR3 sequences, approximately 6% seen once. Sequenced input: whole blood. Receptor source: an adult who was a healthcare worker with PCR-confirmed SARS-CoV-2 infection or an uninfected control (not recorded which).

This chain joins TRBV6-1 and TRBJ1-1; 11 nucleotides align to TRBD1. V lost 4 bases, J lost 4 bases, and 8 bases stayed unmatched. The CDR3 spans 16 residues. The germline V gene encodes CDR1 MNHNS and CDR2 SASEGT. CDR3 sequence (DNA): TGTGCCAGCAGTGCCGGGACAGGGGGATCGGGCACTGAAGCTTTCTTT. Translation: CASSAGTGGSGTEAFF.

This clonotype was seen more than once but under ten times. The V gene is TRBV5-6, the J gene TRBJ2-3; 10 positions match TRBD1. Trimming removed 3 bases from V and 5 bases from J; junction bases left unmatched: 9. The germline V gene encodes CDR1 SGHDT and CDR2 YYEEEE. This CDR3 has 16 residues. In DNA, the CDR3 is TGTGCCAGCAGCTCGACAGGGGGCGCCCAAGGAGATACGCAGTATTTT. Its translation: CASSSTGGAQGDTQYF.

The CDR3 DNA reads TGTGCCAGCAGTTCCGCCGTTCGGTCCACAGATACGCAGTATTTT. The encoded protein is CASSSAVRSTDTQYF. The V and J genes are TRBV12-3 or TRBV12-4 and TRBJ2-3, with D unclear. CDR3 length: 15 amino acids. Trimming took off 4 bases at V and 2 bases at J, with 13 bases between the two ends.

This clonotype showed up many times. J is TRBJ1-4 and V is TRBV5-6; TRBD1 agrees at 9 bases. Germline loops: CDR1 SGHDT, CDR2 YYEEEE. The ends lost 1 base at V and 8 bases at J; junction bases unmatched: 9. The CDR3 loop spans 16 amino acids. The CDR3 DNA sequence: TGTGCCAGCAGCTTGTATGGCGGGACAGGGATAGAAAAACTGTTTTTT. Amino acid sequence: CASSLYGGTGIEKLFF.

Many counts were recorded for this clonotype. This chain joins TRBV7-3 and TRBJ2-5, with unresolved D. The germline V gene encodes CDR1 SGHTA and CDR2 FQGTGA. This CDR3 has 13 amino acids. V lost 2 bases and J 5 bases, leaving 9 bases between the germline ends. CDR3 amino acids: CASSLWIEETQYF. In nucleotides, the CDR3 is TGTGCCAGCAGCTTATGGATCGAGGAGACCCAGTACTTC.

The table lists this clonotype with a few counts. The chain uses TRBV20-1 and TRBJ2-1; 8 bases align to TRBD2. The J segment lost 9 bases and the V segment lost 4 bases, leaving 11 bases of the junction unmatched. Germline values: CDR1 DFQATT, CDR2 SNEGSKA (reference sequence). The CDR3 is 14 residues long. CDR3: CSATLAGSGGEQFF. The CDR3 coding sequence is TGCAGTGCTACCTTAGCGGGGTCTGGGGGTGAGCAGTTCTTC.

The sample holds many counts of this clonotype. CDR3 region: CASSLGPQGETEAFF. The CDR3 region has the DNA TGTGCCAGCAGCTTAGGGCCCCAGGGGGAAACTGAAGCTTTCTTT. The V and J genes are TRBV7-6 and TRBJ1-1; TRBD1 matches at 7 bases. The J segment lost 5 bases and the V segment lost 1 base, leaving 7 bases of the junction unmatched. CDR1 is SGHVS and CDR2 is FNYEAQ in the germline V gene. The CDR3 spans 15 residues.

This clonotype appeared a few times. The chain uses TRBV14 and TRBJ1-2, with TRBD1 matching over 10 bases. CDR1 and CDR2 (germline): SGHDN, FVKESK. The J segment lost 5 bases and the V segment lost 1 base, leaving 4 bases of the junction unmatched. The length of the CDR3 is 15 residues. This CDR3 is CASSQAGTGVYGYTF. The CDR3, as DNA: TGTGCCAGCAGCCAAGCCGGGACAGGGGTTTATGGCTACACCTTC. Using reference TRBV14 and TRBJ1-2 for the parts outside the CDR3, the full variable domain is EAGVTQFPSHSVIEKGQTVTLRCDPISGHDNLYWYRRVMGKEIKFLLHFVKESKQDESGMPNNRFLAERTGGTYSTLKVQPAELEDSGVYFCASSQAGTGVYGYTFGSGTRLTVV.

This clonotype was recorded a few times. CDR3 sequence: CASSRDNNGGNEQFF. DNA for the CDR3: TGCGCCAGCAGCCGGGACAACAACGGGGGGAATGAGCAGTTCTTC. The chain joins TRBV5-1 to TRBJ2-1; possibly TRBD2 for D (7 bases). The CDR3 runs 15 residues. The germline V and J ends were trimmed by 4 bases and 7 bases, with 18 bases remaining between them. CDR1 is SGHRS and CDR2 is YFSETQ in the germline V gene.

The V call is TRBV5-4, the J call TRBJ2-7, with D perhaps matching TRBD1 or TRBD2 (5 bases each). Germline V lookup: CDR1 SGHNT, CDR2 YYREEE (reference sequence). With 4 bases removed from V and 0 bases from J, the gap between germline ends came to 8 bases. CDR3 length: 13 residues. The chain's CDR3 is CASSIGTSYEQYF. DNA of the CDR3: TGTGCCAGCAGCATCGGGACCTCCTACGAGCAGTACTTC.

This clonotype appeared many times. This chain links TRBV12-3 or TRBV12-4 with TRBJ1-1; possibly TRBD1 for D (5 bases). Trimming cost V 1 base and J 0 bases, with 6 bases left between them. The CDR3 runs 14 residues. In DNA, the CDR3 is TGTGCCAGCAGTTTAGGGGGCATGAACACTGAAGCTTTCTTT. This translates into CASSLGGMNTEAFF.

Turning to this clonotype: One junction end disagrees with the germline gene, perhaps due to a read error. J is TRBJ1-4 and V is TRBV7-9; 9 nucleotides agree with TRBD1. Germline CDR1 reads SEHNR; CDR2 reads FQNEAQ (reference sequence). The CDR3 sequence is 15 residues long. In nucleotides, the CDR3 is TGTGCCTGCAGCAAATGGACAGGGGATATTGAAAAACTGTTTTTT. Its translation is CACSKWTGDIEKLFF. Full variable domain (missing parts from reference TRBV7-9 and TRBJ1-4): DTGVSQNPRHKITKRGQNVTFRCDPISEHNRLYWYRQTLGQGPEFLTYFQNEAQLEKSRLLSDRFSAERPKGSFSTLEIQRTEQGDSAMYLCACSKWTGDIEKLFFGSGTQLSVL.

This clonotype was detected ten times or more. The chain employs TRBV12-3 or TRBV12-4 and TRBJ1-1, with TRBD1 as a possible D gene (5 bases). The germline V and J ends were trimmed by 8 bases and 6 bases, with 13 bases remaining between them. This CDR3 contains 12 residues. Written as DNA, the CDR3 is TGTGCCAGCTCCGCTGGGGGGGCTGAAGCTTTCTTT. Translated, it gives CASSAGGAEAFF.

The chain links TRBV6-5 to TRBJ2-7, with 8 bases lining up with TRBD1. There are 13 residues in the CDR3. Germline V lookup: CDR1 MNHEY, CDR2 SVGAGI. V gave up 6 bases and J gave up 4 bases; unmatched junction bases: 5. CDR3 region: CASRRTGRYEQYF. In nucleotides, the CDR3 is TGTGCCAGCAGACGGACAGGGCGGTACGAGCAGTACTTC.

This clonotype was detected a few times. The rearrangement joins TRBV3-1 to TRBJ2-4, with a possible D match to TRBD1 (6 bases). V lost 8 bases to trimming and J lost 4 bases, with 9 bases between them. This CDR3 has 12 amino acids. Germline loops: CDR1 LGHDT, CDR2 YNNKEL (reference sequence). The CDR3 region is CASGQKKNIQYF. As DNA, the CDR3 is TGTGCCAGCGGACAGAAAAAAAACATTCAGTACTTC.

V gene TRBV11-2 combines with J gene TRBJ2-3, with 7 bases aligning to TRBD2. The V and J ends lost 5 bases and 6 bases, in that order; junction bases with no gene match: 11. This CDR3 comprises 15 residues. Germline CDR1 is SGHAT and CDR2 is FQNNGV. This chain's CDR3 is CASSPVRGLKDTQYF. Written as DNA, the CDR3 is TGTGCCAGCAGCCCAGTGCGGGGACTAAAGGATACGCAGTATTTT.

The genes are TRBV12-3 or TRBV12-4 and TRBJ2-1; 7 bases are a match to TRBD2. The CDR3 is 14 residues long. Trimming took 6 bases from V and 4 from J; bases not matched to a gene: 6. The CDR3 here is CASSPNGGYNEQFF. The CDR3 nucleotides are TGTGCCAGCAGCCCAAACGGGGGGTACAATGAGCAGTTCTTC.

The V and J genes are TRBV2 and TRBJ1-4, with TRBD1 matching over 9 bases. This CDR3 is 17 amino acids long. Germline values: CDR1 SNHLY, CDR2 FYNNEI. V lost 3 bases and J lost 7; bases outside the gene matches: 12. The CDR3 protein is CASSDHPSGTGREKLFF. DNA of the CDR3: TGTGCCAGCAGTGACCATCCATCCGGGACAGGGCGTGAAAAACTGTTTTTT.

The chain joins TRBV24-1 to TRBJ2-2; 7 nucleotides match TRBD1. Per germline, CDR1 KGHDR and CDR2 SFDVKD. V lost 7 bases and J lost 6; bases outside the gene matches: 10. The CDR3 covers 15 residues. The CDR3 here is CATRSRDSTPGELFF. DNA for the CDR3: TGTGCCACCAGATCGAGGGACAGCACCCCCGGGGAGCTGTTTTTT.

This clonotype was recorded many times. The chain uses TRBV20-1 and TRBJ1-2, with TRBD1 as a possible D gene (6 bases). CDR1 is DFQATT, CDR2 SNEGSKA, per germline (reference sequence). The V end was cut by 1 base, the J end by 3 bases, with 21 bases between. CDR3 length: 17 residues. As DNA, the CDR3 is TGCAGTGCTAGAGGGGCAGGACAGACCTTGCTTGACTATGGCTACACCTTC. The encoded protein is CSARGAGQTLLDYGYTF.